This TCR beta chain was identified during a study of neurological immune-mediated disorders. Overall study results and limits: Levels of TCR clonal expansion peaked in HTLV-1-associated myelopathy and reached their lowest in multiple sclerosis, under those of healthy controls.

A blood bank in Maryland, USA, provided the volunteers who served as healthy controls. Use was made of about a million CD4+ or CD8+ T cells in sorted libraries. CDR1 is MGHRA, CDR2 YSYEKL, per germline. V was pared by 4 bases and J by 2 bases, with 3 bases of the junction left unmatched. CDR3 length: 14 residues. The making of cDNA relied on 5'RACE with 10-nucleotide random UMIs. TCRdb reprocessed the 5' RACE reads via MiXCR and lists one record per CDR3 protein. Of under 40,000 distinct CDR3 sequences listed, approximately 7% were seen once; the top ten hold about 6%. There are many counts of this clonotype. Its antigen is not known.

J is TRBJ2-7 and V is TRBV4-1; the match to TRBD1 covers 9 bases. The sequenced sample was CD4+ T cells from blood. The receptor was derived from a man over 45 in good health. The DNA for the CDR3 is TGCGCCAGCAGCCGGACAGGGGAGCCCTACGAGCAGTACTTC. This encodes CASSRTGEPYEQYF.